This TCR beta chain was found in a study of Ad26.COV2.S vaccination and SARS-CoV-2 variants. Study details: Doses of Ad26.COV2.S were injected into muscle once or twice, 56 days apart.

TCRdb's table, derived via immunoSEQ multiplex PCR, lists solely in-frame clones and lacks some. Of about 260,000 clones in the sample, about 83% were seen once. Comment on this clone: Its specificity is unknown.

The CDR3 is made up of 15 amino acids. CDR1 SNHLY and CDR2 FYNNEI come from the germline V gene. The V end was cut by 1 base, the J end by 6 bases, with 13 bases between. Treatment: about 20 received Ad26.COV2.S at low or high dose, single or two shots; five or six received placebo; per-sample allocation not given. All samples were drawn on day 63, counting from the first vaccine or placebo injection. Vaccination used an Ad26 vector expressing Wuhan-strain SARS-CoV-2 spike. General study findings and limits: It is possible that the TCR breadth and depth analyses underestimated the total T cell responses. Greater spike-specific TCR breadth was seen in vaccine recipients than in placebo recipients.

This chain links TRBV2 with TRBJ2-1; D unclear. The TCR sequence derives from a person between 18 and 65 years old who received the Ad26.COV2.S COVID-19 vaccine or a placebo. The specimen was peripheral blood, collected in a trial of Ad26.COV2.S vaccine versus placebo. The CDR3 DNA reads as TGTGCCAGCAGTGAAGTCAAAGGCCCAACCAATGAGCAGTTCTTC. Its protein product is CASSEVKGPTNEQFF.